These 8 T cell receptor beta chains share one sample of origin, sequenced in a study of long-term antiretroviral therapy in people with HIV. Runs used v3.0 of the immunoSEQ assay and were done at survey level. The table came from immunoSEQ multiplex PCR; TCRdb's copy has only in-frame clones and leaves some out. The sample lists fewer than 20,000 clones, about 86% occurring once. Sequencing was performed on unsorted PBMCs, taken 0.1 years after starting antiretroviral therapy. The receptors derive from a man aged 18-30 years with HIV.

CDR3 in amino acids: CASSLAGTYNEQFF. The DNA of the CDR3 is TGTGCCAGCAGTCTAGCGGGTACCTACAATGAGCAGTTCTTC. J is TRBJ2-1 and V is TRBV27; 8 positions agree with TRBD2. Germline V gives CDR1 MNHEY, CDR2 SMNVEV (reference sequence). CDR3 length: 14 amino acids. The V segment lost 5 bases and the J segment 2 bases; nucleotides outside the gene matches: 2.

This clone turned up a few times. The rearrangement uses TRBV10-1 and TRBJ2-6; a possible D gene is TRBD1 (5 bases). The CDR3 has 14 residues. The V and J ends lost 10 bases and 0 bases respectively, with 10 bases between them. Germline V gene sequence: CDR1 WNHNN, CDR2 SYGVQD (reference sequence). DNA of the CDR3: TGCGCCACCAAGACAGTCTCTGGGGCCAACGTCCTGACTTTC. Amino acids: CATKTVSGANVLTF.

The V call is TRBV6-1, the J call TRBJ2-7; possible D gene TRBD2, 6 bases. Germline lookup yields CDR1 MNHNS and CDR2 SASEGT. The CDR3 length is 12 residues. V was trimmed by 6 bases and J by 3 bases, leaving 9 bases between them. The CDR3 nucleotides are TGTGCCAGCAGGTCCGGGGGCTACGAGCAGTACTTC. Protein product: CASRSGGYEQYF.

The genes are TRBV4-2 and TRBJ2-3, with D possibly called TRBD1 or TRBD2 (5 bases each). Germline values: CDR1 LGHNA, CDR2 YNFKEQ. V lost 4 bases to trimming and J lost 3 bases, with 17 bases between them. The CDR3 contains 16 residues. CDR3 loop: CASSPPGPMGTDTQYF. CDR3 bases: TGTGCCAGCAGCCCTCCGGGGCCGATGGGAACAGATACGCAGTATTTT.

V is TRBV5-4 and J is TRBJ1-2, with D perhaps TRBD1 (5 bases). The CDR3 extends over 15 amino acids. Trimming removed 1 base from V and 5 bases from J, with 15 bases in between. Germline assignment: CDR1 SGHNT and CDR2 YYREEE (reference sequence). CDR3 in DNA: TGTGCCAGCAGCTTGTGGGACCGACGTACTTATGGCTACACCTTC. Its translation is CASSLWDRRTYGYTF.

This chain connects TRBV29-1 to TRBJ1-5; no firm D call. This CDR3 has 12 residues. The V end lost 4 bases, the J end lost 7 bases, and 11 bases lay between the germline ends. Per germline, CDR1 SQVTM and CDR2 ANQGSEA. CDR3 sequence: CSVGTVGQPQHF. CDR3 in DNA: TGCAGCGTTGGGACCGTCGGGCAGCCCCAGCATTTT. Together with reference TRBV29-1 and TRBJ1-5, the CDR3 gives the full variable domain: SAVISQKPSRDICQRGTSLTIQCQVDSQVTMMFWYRQQPGQSLTLIATANQGSEATYESGFVIDKFPISRPNLTFSTLTVSNMSPEDSSIYLCSVGTVGQPQHFGDGTRLSIL.

This chain joins TRBV7-6 and TRBJ2-1; maybe TRBD2 (6 bases). V was cut by 5 bases and J by 7 bases, with 12 bases left in between. Per germline, CDR1 SGHVS and CDR2 FNYEAQ. This CDR3 is built from 13 residues. CDR3 DNA: TGTGCCAGCAGCCCTTCACGGGGGAATGAGCAGTTCTTC. The encoded protein is CASSPSRGNEQFF.

The J gene is TRBJ2-3, the V gene TRBV6-6; D remains unclear. Germline-derived CDR1 and CDR2 are MNHNY and SVGAGI (reference sequence). This CDR3 has 12 residues. V lost 2 bases and J 6 bases, leaving 6 bases between the germline ends. CDR3 protein: CASSYGPDTQYF. DNA of the CDR3: TGTGCCAGCAGTTACGGGCCGGATACGCAGTATTTT.